These 32 T cell receptor beta chains were all obtained from the same sample, sequenced in a study of blood T cell repertoires in COVID-19. The assay was immunoSEQ multiplex PCR, and TCRdb's table has in-frame clones only and misses some. The sample has under 250,000 clones, almost 85% seen once; the top ten hold 7.6%. The sample consisted of peripheral blood. These receptors originate from a woman aged 50 to 60 with active or convalescent COVID-19.

CDR3 DNA: TGTGCCAGCAGCTTGTTCGCGGTTACCTACAATGAGCAGTTCTTC. The encoded protein is CASSLFAVTYNEQFF. This chain connects TRBV5-5 to TRBJ2-1, with D unclear. The CDR3 runs 15 residues. The V gene's germline CDR1 is SGHKS and CDR2 YYEKEE (reference sequence). With 1 base removed from V and 2 bases from J, the gap between germline ends came to 10 bases.

The chain is built from TRBV12-3 or TRBV12-4 and TRBJ1-2; 7 bases match TRBD1. With 5 bases clipped from V and 8 bases from J, the junction kept 5 bases outside the gene matches. The CDR3 has 12 residues. Written as DNA, the CDR3 is TGTGCCAGCAGTCTGAACAGGGGAGGCTACACCTTC. This encodes CASSLNRGGYTF.

V is TRBV2 and J is TRBJ1-2; the D is unclear. Trimming stripped 6 bases from V and 5 bases from J, with 13 bases between. The CDR3 is made up of 13 amino acids. Germline CDR1 and CDR2: SNHLY and FYNNEI. In nucleotides, the CDR3 is TGTGCCAGCAGGTCCCCTGGGAGGTATGGCTACACCTTC. This codes for CASRSPGRYGYTF.

The CDR3 DNA reads as TGTGCCAGCAGCTTTGGTAGAGTATTCGGCACAGATACGCAGTATTTT. It yields the protein CASSFGRVFGTDTQYF. The rearrangement joins TRBV5-4 to TRBJ2-3; D not certain. CDR1 SGHNT and CDR2 YYREEE come from the germline V gene (reference sequence). Trimming removed 2 bases from V and 1 base from J, with 14 bases in between. The CDR3 spans 16 residues.

The V and J genes are TRBV7-6 and TRBJ2-7, with D unresolved. Germline loops: CDR1 SGHVS, CDR2 FNYEAQ. The V end was cut by 0 bases, the J end by 2 bases, with 5 bases between. The CDR3 consists of 13 residues. CDR3 sequence reads: CASSLAVTYEQYF. CDR3 nucleotides: TGTGCCAGCAGCTTAGCTGTAACCTACGAGCAGTACTTC.

The V call is TRBV10-3, the J call TRBJ1-4; 8 bases agree with TRBD1. CDR1 and CDR2 (germline): ENHRY, SYGVKD. Losses at the gene ends were 2 bases for V and 3 bases for J; bases not matched to a gene: 2. CDR3 length: 15 residues. The CDR3 reads CAISELGQANEKLFF. The CDR3 DNA is TGTGCCATCAGTGAGCTGGGACAGGCTAATGAAAAACTGTTTTTT.

This chain links TRBV5-7 with TRBJ1-6, with 9 nucleotides matching TRBD1. TRBV5-7 is reported as an ORF; its role is uncertain. The V gene end was trimmed by 6 bases and the J gene end by 9 bases; junction bases not matched to a gene: 10. The length of the CDR3 is 15 residues. CDR3: CASTRGQGPISPLHF. CDR3 DNA: TGTGCCAGCACCCGGGGACAGGGCCCTATTTCACCCCTCCACTTT.

The chain carries TRBV25-1 and TRBJ1-6; 9 bases map to TRBD1. This CDR3 comprises 16 residues. J gave up 5 bases and V 8 bases, and 10 bases lay outside the gene matches. Germline CDR1 MGHDK, CDR2 SYGVNS. CDR3 sequence reads: CASAAKDRGNNSPLHF. The CDR3 DNA is TGTGCCAGCGCGGCTAAAGACAGGGGGAATAATTCACCCCTCCACTTT.

The rearrangement joins TRBV5-6 to TRBJ1-2; 7 nucleotides align to TRBD1. V was clipped by 2 bases and J by 0 bases; unmatched bases: 10. The CDR3 contains 17 residues. Germline values: CDR1 SGHDT, CDR2 YYEEEE. The CDR3 DNA sequence: TGTGCCAGCAGCTTTGAGACAGGGCGAAGAGCTAACTATGGCTACACCTTC. Its translation: CASSFETGRRANYGYTF. Supplemented by reference TRBV5-6 and TRBJ1-2, the full variable domain reads DAGVTQSPTHLIKTRGQQVTLRCSPKSGHDTVSWYQQALGQGPQFIFQYYEEEERQRGNFPDRFSGHQFPNYSSELNVNALLLGDSALYLCASSFETGRRANYGYTFGSGTRLTVV.

V gene TRBV7-9 combines with J gene TRBJ2-3; 9 nucleotides align to TRBD1. V lost 5 bases to trimming and J lost 2 bases; unmatched junction nucleotides: 8. In germline, CDR1 is SEHNR, CDR2 FQNEAQ (reference sequence). The length of the CDR3 is 16 residues. The chain's CDR3 is CASSPGGQGTTDTQYF. DNA for the CDR3: TGTGCCAGCAGCCCTGGGGGACAGGGTACCACAGATACGCAGTATTTT.

V usage is TRBV6-5 and J usage is TRBJ2-5, with TRBD1 identical over 9 bases. J gave up 4 bases and V 6 bases, and 3 bases lay outside the gene matches. The CDR3 covers 13 residues. CDR1 is MNHEY and CDR2 is SVGAGI in the germline V gene. The CDR3 reads CASRQGQGETQYF. The CDR3 nucleotides are TGTGCCAGCAGGCAGGGACAGGGAGAGACCCAGTACTTC.

The gene calls are TRBV15 and TRBJ2-7; no reliable D call. V was clipped by 0 bases and J by 7 bases, with 16 bases between them. Germline assignment: CDR1 LNHNV and CDR2 YYDKDF (reference sequence). The CDR3 is 15 amino acids. CDR3: CATSRDLGQNWEQYF. The DNA for the CDR3 is TGTGCCACCAGCAGAGATCTTGGGCAGAATTGGGAGCAGTACTTC.

The rearrangement joins TRBV5-5 to TRBJ1-2; D is possibly TRBD1 (5 bases). V lost 4 bases, J lost 1 base, and 8 bases lay in between. Germline V CDR1 and CDR2: SGHKS, YYEKEE (reference sequence). The CDR3 has 13 amino acids. The CDR3 is CASSPGVNYGYTF. The CDR3 region has the DNA TGTGCCAGCAGCCCGGGGGTTAACTATGGCTACACCTTC.

The chain couples TRBV7-9 to TRBJ2-3; 9 nucleotides align to TRBD1. The germline CDR1 and CDR2 sequences are SEHNR and FQNEAQ (reference sequence). After removal of 6 bases from V and 1 base from J, the junction contained 8 bases not matched to a gene. The CDR3 is 16 residues long. CDR3 protein: CASRPNRDRGTDTQYF. CDR3 coding DNA: TGTGCCAGCAGACCCAACCGGGACAGGGGCACAGATACGCAGTATTTT.

CDR3 nucleotide sequence: TGTGCCAGTAGTAGAGACGGTGCAACTAATGAAAAACTGTTTTTT. Protein: CASSRDGATNEKLFF. The chain carries TRBV19 and TRBJ1-4; D unclear. Trimming stripped 4 bases from V and 0 bases from J, with 9 bases between. Germline lookup yields CDR1 LNHDA and CDR2 SQIVND (reference sequence). This CDR3 has 15 amino acids.

The chain recombines TRBV29-1 with TRBJ2-5, with 9 bases that match TRBD1. The CDR3 covers 12 residues. J gave up 5 bases and V 7 bases, and 5 bases lay outside the gene matches. Per germline, CDR1 SQVTM and CDR2 ANQGSEA. CDR3 sequence: CSATGGEETQYF. The CDR3 DNA sequence: TGCAGCGCAACAGGGGGCGAGGAGACCCAGTACTTC.

The chain recombines TRBV7-2 with TRBJ1-3; 9 nucleotides agree with TRBD1. The CDR3 has 15 amino acids. V lost 6 bases and J lost 1; bases outside the gene matches: 4. Germline V gene lookup returns CDR1 SGHTA and CDR2 FQGNSA. The CDR3 spells CASSSGTGSGNTIYF. Here the CDR3 DNA reads TGTGCCAGCAGTTCCGGGACAGGGTCTGGAAACACCATATATTTT.

The chain links TRBV5-4 to TRBJ2-3; TRBD2 matches at 7 bases. J was trimmed by 5 bases and V by 0 bases; bases with no gene match: 9. Germline loops: CDR1 SGHNT, CDR2 YYREEE (reference sequence). This CDR3 is built from 16 residues. The DNA of the CDR3 is TGTGCCAGCAGCTTGGAGCGGGGCTTCGGGAAAGATACGCAGTATTTT. Protein sequence: CASSLERGFGKDTQYF.

V is TRBV6-1 and J is TRBJ2-7; TRBD1 matches 8 bases. Germline V gene data show CDR1 as MNHNS and CDR2 as SASEGT. This CDR3 region has 17 residues. Trimming cost V 3 bases and J 3 bases; bases outside gene matches: 13. The CDR3 DNA sequence: TGTGCCAGCAGTGATATTGGTCCCAGGGGGCGCCTCTACGAGCAGTACTTC. Its protein product is CASSDIGPRGRLYEQYF.

The genes are TRBV19 and TRBJ1-5; D is ambiguous. In germline, CDR1 is LNHDA, CDR2 SQIVND (reference sequence). Between the trimmed V and J ends, which lost 5 bases and 4 bases, there was a span of 9 bases. This CDR3 is built from 13 residues. DNA for the CDR3: TGTGCCAGTAGTTTCGGTGCGAATCAGCCCCAGCATTTT. The encoded protein is CASSFGANQPQHF.

The chain is built from TRBV18 and TRBJ1-4; 7 bases match TRBD1. The germline gives CDR1 KGHSH, CDR2 LQKENI. V lost 2 bases, J lost 5 bases, and 2 bases stayed unmatched. The CDR3 covers 14 residues. CDR3 nucleotide sequence: TGTGCCAGCTCACCAGGGACAGCGAATGAAAAACTGTTTTTT. Its translation: CASSPGTANEKLFF.

V usage is TRBV2 and J usage is TRBJ1-2; weak D call: TRBD1 (5 bases). The CDR3 totals 13 residues. V shed 5 bases and J shed 2 bases, with 9 bases lying between them. From germline, CDR1 is SNHLY and CDR2 FYNNEI. Here the CDR3 reads CASSTGANYGYTF. The CDR3, as DNA: TGTGCCAGCAGTACAGGAGCCAACTATGGCTACACCTTC.

J is TRBJ1-5 and V is TRBV19; D perhaps matches TRBD1 (6 bases). Germline CDR1 and CDR2: LNHDA and SQIVND (reference sequence). The CDR3 has 14 amino acids. The V end was cut by 9 bases, the J end by 3 bases, with 15 bases between. The CDR3 sequence is CASGQLGNNQPQHF. In DNA form, the CDR3 reads TGTGCCAGCGGACAGTTGGGGAACAATCAGCCCCAGCATTTT.

This clone was detected once. The CDR3 sequence is CASTDPGQPNNSPLHF. The CDR3 nucleotides are TGTGCCAGTACCGACCCGGGACAGCCAAATAATTCACCCCTCCACTTT. The J gene is TRBJ1-6, the V gene TRBV19; 7 bases match TRBD1. The germline V gene has CDR1 LNHDA and CDR2 SQIVND (reference sequence). This CDR3 has 16 residues. With 7 bases clipped from V and 5 bases from J, the junction kept 11 bases outside the gene matches.

V usage is TRBV10-2 and J usage is TRBJ2-7, with TRBD2 identical over 10 bases. The V gene end was trimmed by 6 bases and the J gene end by 7 bases; junction bases not matched to a gene: 6. The V gene's germline CDR1 is WSHSY and CDR2 SAAADI. The CDR3 totals 13 residues. The CDR3 nucleotides read TGCGCCAGCAGCCCTAGCGGGGGCGCGGAGCAGTACTTC. Translated: CASSPSGGAEQYF.

The rearrangement uses TRBV4-1 and TRBJ2-7; 8 bases fit TRBD2. After removal of 2 bases from V and 2 bases from J, the junction contained 5 bases not matched to a gene. The germline gives CDR1 MGHRA, CDR2 YSYEKL. The CDR3 runs to 15 residues. CDR3 coding DNA: TGCGCCAGCAGCCAACTAAGCGGGGGAACCTACGAGCAGTACGTC. As protein: CASSQLSGGTYEQYV.

This clone was counted between two and nine times. V and J are TRBV10-3 and TRBJ2-3; D is possibly TRBD1 (7 bases). CDR1 and CDR2 (germline): ENHRY, SYGVKD. Trimming left V 9 bases short and J 0 bases short, with 13 bases between. The CDR3 loop spans 14 amino acids. The CDR3 nucleotides are TGTGCCATATCAGGGGGAGGTAGCACAGATACGCAGTATTTT. Protein sequence: CAISGGGSTDTQYF.

The V gene is TRBV7-2, the J gene TRBJ2-2; 15 bases match TRBD2. The germline V gene has CDR1 SGHTA and CDR2 FQGNSA. CDR3 length: 16 amino acids. With 6 bases clipped from V and 4 bases from J, the junction kept 3 bases outside the gene matches. The DNA for the CDR3 is TGTGCCAGCAGGCGGACTAGCGGGAGGGGCACCGGGGAGCTGTTTTTT. Protein sequence: CASRRTSGRGTGELFF. Using reference TRBV7-2 and TRBJ2-2 for the parts outside the CDR3, the full variable domain is GAGVSQSPSNKVTEKGKDVELRCDPISGHTALYWYRQSLGQGLEFLIYFQGNSAPDKSGLPSDRFSAERTGGSVSTLTIQRTQQEDSAVYLCASRRTSGRGTGELFFGEGSRLTVL.

The chain joins TRBV30 to TRBJ2-7; 7 positions agree with TRBD2. The CDR3 spans 14 residues. Trimming took 5 bases from V and 1 from J; bases not matched to a gene: 8. Germline CDR1 and CDR2: GTSNPN and SVGIG (reference sequence). CDR3 amino acids: CAWAGAGASYEQYF. The CDR3, as DNA: TGTGCCTGGGCCGGGGCGGGAGCTTCCTACGAGCAGTACTTC.

The gene calls are TRBV7-2 and TRBJ2-1; no clear D. The germline V gene has CDR1 SGHTA and CDR2 FQGNSA. The V and J ends lost 3 bases and 5 bases respectively, with 17 bases between them. CDR3 size: 16 residues. DNA of the CDR3: TGTGCCAGCAGCTTTCAACTGAGCACCGCGGACAATGAGCAGTTCTTC. This codes for CASSFQLSTADNEQFF.

A note on this clone: A read error may explain this, as a much larger clone is one base away. V usage is TRBV30 and J usage is TRBJ2-3, with D maybe TRBD2 (6 bases). The CDR3 spans 12 residues. Germline CDR1 reads GTSNPN; CDR2 reads SVGIG (reference sequence). The V end lost 4 bases, the J end lost 1 base, and 6 bases lay between the germline ends. The CDR3 coding sequence is TGTGCCTGGACTAGCGGCACAGATACGCAGTATTTT. Its protein is CAWTSGTDTQYF.

J is TRBJ1-2 and V is TRBV4-1, with D possibly matching TRBD1 (6 bases). This CDR3 is built from 13 residues. Trimming stripped 5 bases from V and 2 bases from J, with 9 bases between. Germline CDR1 MGHRA, CDR2 YSYEKL. CDR3 bases: TGCGCCAGCAGCTGGACAGAGAACTATGGCTACACCTTC. Translation gives CASSWTENYGYTF.